This TCR beta chain is drawn from a study of blood T cell repertoires in COVID-19. Assay used: immunoSEQ multiplex PCR; TCRdb lists only in-frame clones, some missing. Found here are fewer than 200,000 clones, 80% to 90% of them singletons; the top ten hold about 3.6%. V shed 8 bases and J shed 1 base, with 11 bases lying between them. The CDR3 is 13 residues long. Germline CDR1 and CDR2: LNHDA and SQIVND (reference sequence). Clinical history as reported by participants underpinned cohort assignment. This chain connects TRBV19 to TRBJ2-5; weak D call: TRBD1 (6 bases). The sequence came from a woman between 45 and 65 years old in a cohort exposed to, infected with or recovered from COVID-19 (not recorded which). The sample comprised PBMCs or T cells enriched from blood (not recorded which). The CDR3 sequence: CASSLGGQETQYF. CDR3 coding DNA: TGTGCCAGTTCCTTAGGGGGCCAAGAGACCCAGTACTTC.